This T cell receptor beta chain was recovered during a study of shared clonotypes between healthy human individuals. Study details: For every donor, three CD4 naive, three CD4 memory, two CD8 naive and one CD8 memory plates were used.

The donor population consisted of healthy HIV-negative adults with no recent acute infections or vaccinations. Memory CD4+ cells were the fraction left after CD45RA+ naive selection. Assay: immunoSEQ multiplex PCR; the TCRdb copy retains only in-frame clones and omits some. The sample includes about 2.4 million clones, approximately 93% of them seen just once. This CDR3 is built from 14 residues. Germline V CDR1 and CDR2: MDHEN, SYDVKM. V was trimmed by 10 bases and J by 4 bases, leaving 19 bases between them. The TCR comes from a man aged 18 to 29 in good health. Some clones in this sample may be carry-over from other donors' samples. The sample taken for sequencing was naive CD4+ T cells from PBMCs. As for subset: CD45RA+ positively selected. The chain has TRBV28 and TRBJ2-5; a weak D match, TRBD1 (8 bases). The CDR3 protein is CATTPTGEGETQYF. The DNA for the CDR3 is TGTGCCACGACTCCGACAGGGGAGGGAGAGACCCAGTACTTC.